A selection of T cell receptor beta chains follows, all from one sample in a study of control samples from healthy donors and cancer patients. Some clones are missing from TCRdb's copy, which holds only in-frame ones; the method was immunoSEQ multiplex PCR. The sample yields 70,000 to 75,000 clones, roughly 87% seen once. The sample was blood. The receptor set was obtained from a woman between 50 and 59 years old in good health. Both conserved end residues are part of each CDR3. Each record gives: V gene, J gene, clone size, D gene, CDR3 protein, CDR3 DNA. D genes are given only for firm matches. Clone sizes are given selectively: once, few, many, or a class where the clone is expanded.

TRBV2	TRBJ2-7	NA	TRBD1	CASRETGTGVPYEQYF	TGTGCCAGCAGGGAAACCGGGACAGGGGTACCCTACGAGCAGTACTTC
TRBV5-5	TRBJ1-5	NA	NA	CASSAGARPGKGHQPQHF	TGTGCCAGCAGCGCTGGAGCCCGACCGGGCAAAGGGCATCAGCCCCAGCATTTT
TRBV11-3	TRBJ2-3	NA	NA	CASSLGERDTQYF	TGTGCCAGCAGCTTAGGAGAAAGAGATACGCAGTATTTT
TRBV12-5	TRBJ1-5	NA	NA	CASGLHGNQPQHF	TGTGCTAGTGGCCTCCATGGCAATCAGCCCCAGCATTTT
TRBV19	TRBJ2-7	once	TRBD2	CASSFGLAGLSEQYF	TGTGCCAGTAGTTTTGGACTAGCGGGATTGAGCGAGCAGTACTTC
TRBV19	TRBJ1-5	NA	NA	CASTFRNRNQPQHF	TGTGCCAGTACCTTCCGGAACCGCAATCAGCCCCAGCATTTT
TRBV14	TRBJ1-2	NA	NA	CASSQDRRGARGYTF	TGTGCCAGCAGCCAAGATCGCAGGGGTGCTCGGGGCTACACCTTC
TRBV7-9	TRBJ1-4	NA	NA	CASSSLWDFSTNEKLFF	TGTGCCAGCAGCTCACTCTGGGACTTCTCAACTAATGAAAAACTGTTTTTT
TRBV3-1/TRBV3-2	TRBJ1-5	NA	TRBD1	CASSHIDREEDIAQHF	TGTGCCAGCAGCCATATCGACAGGGAGGAGGATATAGCCCAGCATTTT
TRBV6-5	TRBJ2-1	NA	TRBD2	CASSFWREGSNEQFF	TGTGCCAGCAGTTTCTGGCGGGAGGGCTCAAATGAGCAGTTCTTC
TRBV27	TRBJ2-1	NA	NA	CASMERALYNEQFF	TGTGCCAGCATGGAGCGGGCATTATACAATGAGCAGTTCTTC
TRBV4-1	TRBJ1-4	NA	NA	CASSQPSFTVEWEKLFF	TGCGCCAGCAGCCAACCCTCCTTTACTGTGGAATGGGAAAAACTGTTTTTT
TRBV7-6	TRBJ2-3	once	TRBD1	CASSSRTGLTDTQYF	TGTGCCAGCAGCTCCCGGACAGGGCTCACAGATACGCAGTATTTT
TRBV11-3	TRBJ2-1	NA	TRBD1	CASSSGQVLYNEQFF	TGTGCCAGCAGCTCGGGACAGGTCCTCTACAATGAGCAGTTCTTC
TRBV3-1/TRBV3-2	TRBJ1-4	NA	TRBD1	CASSPGTGSEKLFF	TGTGCCAGCAGCCCCGGGACAGGGAGTGAAAAACTGTTTTTT
TRBV6-4	TRBJ1-1	NA	NA	CASSLRGRDTEAFF	TGTGCCAGCAGTCTGCGGGGGCGCGACACTGAAGCTTTCTTT